The sequence of this T cell receptor beta chain was determined in a study of blood T cell repertoires in COVID-19. Sequenced by immunoSEQ multiplex PCR; TCRdb stores in-frame clones only, minus some. The repertoire holds under 80,000 clones, with approximately 86% as singletons. J was trimmed by 6 bases and V by 2 bases; bases with no gene match: 12. The CDR3 runs 16 residues. Germline V gene lookup returns CDR1 SGHRS and CDR2 YFSETQ. The sequenced material came from peripheral blood. This sequence joins TRBV5-1 and TRBJ2-7; TRBD1 aligns across 9 bases. This sequence originates from a human donor in a cohort sampled during active COVID-19. The CDR3 reads CASSFTTGQGSPEQYF. The CDR3 DNA reads as TGCGCCAGCAGCTTTACTACGGGACAGGGTTCACCCGAGCAGTACTTC.